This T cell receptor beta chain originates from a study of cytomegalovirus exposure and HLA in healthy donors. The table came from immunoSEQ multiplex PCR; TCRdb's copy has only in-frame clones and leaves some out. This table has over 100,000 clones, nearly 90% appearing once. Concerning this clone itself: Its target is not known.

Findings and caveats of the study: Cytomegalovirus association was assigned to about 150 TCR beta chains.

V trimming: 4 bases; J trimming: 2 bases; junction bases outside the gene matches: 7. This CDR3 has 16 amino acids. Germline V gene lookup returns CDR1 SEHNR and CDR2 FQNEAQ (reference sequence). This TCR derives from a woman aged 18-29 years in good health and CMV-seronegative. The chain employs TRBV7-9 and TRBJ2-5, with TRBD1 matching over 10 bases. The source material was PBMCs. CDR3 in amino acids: CASSYGTGDFQETQYF. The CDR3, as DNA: TGTGCCAGCAGCTATGGGACAGGGGATTTTCAAGAGACCCAGTACTTC.